The source of this TCR beta chain is a study of neurological immune-mediated disorders. Study-level information: Disease course was recorded as relapsing-remitting for some 30 and secondary progressive for about 8.5% of the 34 multiple sclerosis patients.

TCRdb reanalysed the 5' RACE reads using MiXCR and keeps one entry per CDR3 protein. The profile covers about 82,000 distinct CDR3 sequences, with 2% to 3% appearing a single time and 1.1% taken by the ten largest. Overall study findings and caveats: Clinical features showed no association with the multiple sclerosis repertoire cluster, and MRI features showed none either. The absence of shared CDR3 amino acid sequences among expanded clones across subjects suggests private repertoires in all groups.

This clonotype came up many times. Its antigen is not known. Sequenced sample: PBMCs. The TCR sequence derives from a woman in her twenties or thirties with multiple sclerosis.

Written as DNA, the CDR3 is TGTGCCAGCAGCCTCTGGGACAGGATGGGGGAGCAGTTCTTC. This gives the protein CASSLWDRMGEQFF. The chain couples TRBV7-2 to TRBJ2-1, with 8 bases fitting TRBD1. Trimming cost V 5 bases and J 10 bases; bases outside gene matches: 10. The CDR3 totals 14 residues. Germline-derived CDR1 and CDR2 are SGHTA and FQGNSA.